Each of the 17 T cell receptor beta chains below was sequenced from the same sample in a study of cytomegalovirus exposure and HLA in healthy donors. The PCR ran on 60 Vbeta and 13 Jbeta primers. TCRdb's copy holds only in-frame clones and misses some; the assay was immunoSEQ multiplex PCR. The table has roughly 100,000 clones, around four fifths seen once. Sequencing was carried out using PBMCs. Every receptor here comes from a man aged 35-49 years in good health and CMV-seronegative.

The rearrangement uses TRBV6-1 and TRBJ1-5, with D possibly matching TRBD1 (5 bases). Germline V gene sequence: CDR1 MNHNS, CDR2 SASEGT. The V end was cut by 1 base, the J end by 8 bases, with 6 bases between. CDR3 length equals 12 residues. CDR3: CASSEGGEPQHF. The CDR3 region has the DNA TGTGCCAGCAGTGAAGGGGGGGAGCCCCAGCATTTT.

The chain has TRBV19 and TRBJ2-4; 8 nucleotides match TRBD2. Germline assignment: CDR1 LNHDA and CDR2 SQIVND (reference sequence). J lost 1 base, V lost 5 bases, and 7 bases had no gene match. This CDR3 comprises 16 residues. The CDR3, as DNA: TGTGCCAGTAGTTCCGGGGGGGGCACGGCCAAAAACATTCAGTACTTC. Translated: CASSSGGGTAKNIQYF.

In DNA form, the CDR3 reads TGTGCCAGCCGACGAGGGGGCGCGACTGAAGCTTTCTTT. Translating it yields CASRRGGATEAFF. The gene calls are TRBV18 and TRBJ1-1; 7 bases align to TRBD1. V lost 8 bases, J lost 5 bases, and 8 bases stayed unmatched. CDR1 KGHSH and CDR2 LQKENI come from the germline V gene. CDR3 length: 13 amino acids.

The J gene is TRBJ1-1, the V gene TRBV5-1, with D unclear. The CDR3 consists of 13 residues. The germline V gene encodes CDR1 SGHRS and CDR2 YFSETQ. V was clipped by 5 bases and J by 1 base, with 9 bases between them. CDR3 residues: CASRGVGNTEAFF. DNA of the CDR3: TGCGCCAGCAGGGGAGTGGGGAACACTGAAGCTTTCTTT.

V is TRBV7-9 and J is TRBJ2-7; tentative D call: TRBD2 (5 bases). Per the germline V gene, CDR1 is SEHNR and CDR2 is FQNEAQ (reference sequence). Between the trimmed V and J ends, which lost 4 bases and 1 base, there was a span of 8 bases. This CDR3 has 13 residues. Written as DNA, the CDR3 is TGTGCCAGCAGCTCGACTACGTCCTACGAGCAGTACGTC. Its protein product is CASSSTTSYEQYV.

This sequence joins TRBV6-5 and TRBJ2-3; TRBD1 might be the D (5 bases). Germline lookup yields CDR1 MNHEY and CDR2 SVGAGI. Trimming pared 4 bases from V and 2 bases from J, leaving 10 bases between. The CDR3 runs 14 residues. The CDR3 loop is CASSWQGVTDTQYF. The CDR3 DNA is TGTGCCAGCAGTTGGCAGGGTGTCACAGATACGCAGTATTTT.

The chain couples TRBV20-1 to TRBJ1-2, with D possibly TRBD1 on 5 matching bases. The CDR3 sequence is 11 residues long. Trimming left V 6 bases short and J 4 bases short, with 9 bases between. Per germline, CDR1 DFQATT and CDR2 SNEGSKA (reference sequence). The CDR3 DNA reads as TGCAGTGCCACGGACATCTATGGCTACACCTTC. Its protein is CSATDIYGYTF.

This sequence joins TRBV4-1 and TRBJ2-1; D perhaps matches TRBD2 (5 bases). The V gene lost 4 bases and the J gene lost 1 base, with 11 bases spanning the gap. The germline gives CDR1 MGHRA, CDR2 YSYEKL. CDR3 size: 15 residues. The CDR3 protein is CASSRPSGSYNEQFF. The DNA for the CDR3 is TGCGCCAGCAGCCGGCCCTCGGGATCCTACAATGAGCAGTTCTTC.

The DNA for the CDR3 is TGTGCCAGCAGCATTAACTATGGCTACACCTTC. Its translation is CASSINYGYTF. The chain uses TRBV28 and TRBJ1-2, with D uncertain. The germline CDR1 and CDR2 sequences are MDHEN and SYDVKM. The CDR3 is 11 residues long. Trimming removed 6 bases from V and 1 base from J, with 3 bases in between.

The CDR3 sequence is CASTVRGPLGNTIYF. In nucleotides, the CDR3 is TGTGCCAGCACCGTTCGTGGCCCATTGGGAAACACCATATATTTT. V is TRBV5-6 and J is TRBJ1-3; no clear D gene. Between the trimmed V and J ends, which lost 6 bases and 4 bases, there was a span of 17 bases. The germline gives CDR1 SGHDT, CDR2 YYEEEE. This CDR3 region has 15 residues.

V gene TRBV6-6 combines with J gene TRBJ2-3; 8 nucleotides match TRBD2. Germline loops: CDR1 MNHNY, CDR2 SVGAGI (reference sequence). The ends lost 11 bases at V and 1 base at J; junction bases unmatched: 8. This CDR3 region has 14 residues. CDR3 nucleotides: TGTGCCGTGTCGGGAGGGGGACGCACAGATACGCAGTATTTT. Its protein product is CAVSGGGRTDTQYF.

CDR3 bases: TGTGCCATCAGTGATGGACAGGGGGCAAACACCGGGGAGCTGTTTTTT. Its protein is CAISDGQGANTGELFF. The chain has TRBV10-3 and TRBJ2-2; 11 bases fit TRBD1. Germline CDR1 is ENHRY and CDR2 is SYGVKD. This CDR3 is built from 16 residues. With 3 bases clipped from V and 2 bases from J, the junction kept 2 bases outside the gene matches.

The chain recombines TRBV5-6 with TRBJ2-7; D perhaps matches TRBD1 (6 bases). CDR1 and CDR2 from the germline V gene are SGHDT and YYEEEE. CDR3 length equals 14 residues. Trimming shortened V by 6 bases and J by 7 bases, and 20 bases separated the two germline ends. This chain's CDR3 is CASTGYPGVREQYF. CDR3 DNA sequence: TGTGCCAGCACGGGCTACCCAGGGGTGAGGGAGCAGTACTTC.

The chain couples TRBV14 to TRBJ2-3, with 13 bases that match TRBD2. The V gene end was trimmed by 5 bases and the J gene end by 5 bases; junction bases not matched to a gene: 10. Per germline, CDR1 SGHDN and CDR2 FVKESK. This CDR3 has 17 residues. The CDR3 loop reads CASSSLGLAGEKDTQYF. As DNA, the CDR3 is TGTGCCAGCAGCTCGCTCGGACTAGCGGGGGAGAAAGATACGCAGTATTTT.

This chain connects TRBV7-2 to TRBJ2-1; the D gene is possibly TRBD1 (6 bases). The CDR3 runs to 14 residues. Deletions cut 6 bases from V and 6 bases from J, with 15 bases between. CDR1 and CDR2 from the germline V gene are SGHTA and FQGNSA. CDR3 region: CASSPFQQGNEQFF. CDR3 DNA: TGTGCCAGCAGTCCATTCCAACAGGGCAATGAGCAGTTCTTC.

The chain couples TRBV27 to TRBJ1-1; 9 nucleotides match TRBD1. The germline V gene encodes CDR1 MNHEY and CDR2 SMNVEV (reference sequence). The CDR3 totals 16 residues. The J segment lost 7 bases and the V segment lost 5 bases, leaving 14 bases of the junction unmatched. The CDR3 sequence: CASSARDRALGYEAFF. The CDR3 nucleotides are TGTGCCAGCAGTGCCCGGGACAGGGCCCTCGGCTATGAAGCTTTCTTT.

The chain couples TRBV30 to TRBJ1-5; TRBD1 might be the D (6 bases). The CDR3 loop spans 16 amino acids. Germline-derived CDR1 and CDR2 are GTSNPN and SVGIG (reference sequence). V was clipped by 4 bases and J by 0 bases, with 16 bases between them. CDR3 amino acids: CAWTEGVRHSNQPQHF. CDR3 DNA: TGTGCCTGGACCGAGGGGGTGAGACATAGCAATCAGCCCCAGCATTTT.